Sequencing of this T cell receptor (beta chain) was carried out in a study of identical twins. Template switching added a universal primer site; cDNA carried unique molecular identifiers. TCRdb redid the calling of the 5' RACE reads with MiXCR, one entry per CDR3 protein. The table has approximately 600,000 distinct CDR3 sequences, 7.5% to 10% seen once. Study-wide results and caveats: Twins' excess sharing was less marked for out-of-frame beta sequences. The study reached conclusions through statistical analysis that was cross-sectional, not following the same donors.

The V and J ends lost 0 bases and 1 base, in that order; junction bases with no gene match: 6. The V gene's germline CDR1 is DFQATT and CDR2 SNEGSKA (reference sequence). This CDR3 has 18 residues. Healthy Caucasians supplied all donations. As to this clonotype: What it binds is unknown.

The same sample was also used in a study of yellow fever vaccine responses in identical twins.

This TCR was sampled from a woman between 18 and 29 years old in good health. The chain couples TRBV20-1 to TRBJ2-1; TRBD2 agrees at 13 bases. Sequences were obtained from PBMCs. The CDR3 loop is CSARDRLAGGISYNEQFF. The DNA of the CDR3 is TGCAGTGCTAGAGATAGACTAGCGGGAGGAATTTCCTACAATGAGCAGTTCTTC.